The 29 T cell receptor beta chains given below trace back to one sample, sequenced in a study of blood T cell repertoires in COVID-19. Data came from immunoSEQ multiplex PCR; TCRdb stores just in-frame clones and leaves some out. The top ten clones hold more than 1% of a sample with a few hundred thousand clones, more than 70% of them seen once. The specimen was peripheral blood. These receptors all come from a man aged 35 to 55 with acute or convalescent COVID-19.

The V gene is TRBV14, the J gene TRBJ2-7; 7 nucleotides agree with TRBD1. This CDR3 has 14 residues. The germline CDR1 and CDR2 sequences are SGHDN and FVKESK. V lost 1 base, J lost 3 bases, and 3 bases stayed unmatched. This chain's CDR3 is CASSQGGTVYEQYF. The CDR3 DNA is TGTGCCAGCAGCCAAGGGGGGACAGTCTACGAGCAGTACTTC.

V gene TRBV9 combines with J gene TRBJ2-5; TRBD1 matches at 8 bases. The CDR3 has 15 residues. V lost 3 bases and J lost 5; bases outside the gene matches: 9. CDR1 and CDR2 (germline): SGDLS, YYNGEE. The CDR3 spells CASSAGQGRSETQYF. CDR3 nucleotides: TGTGCCAGCAGCGCCGGACAGGGAAGGTCGGAGACCCAGTACTTC.

The chain joins TRBV7-8 to TRBJ1-4; weak D call: TRBD1 (6 bases). V was pared by 1 base and J by 5 bases, with 11 bases between. CDR1 and CDR2 from the germline V gene are SGHVS and FQNEAQ. The CDR3 length is 15 residues. The chain's CDR3 is CASSLEPRGNEKLFF. The CDR3 DNA reads TGTGCCAGCAGCTTAGAACCGAGGGGGAATGAAAAACTGTTTTTT. Using reference TRBV7-8 and TRBJ1-4 for the parts outside the CDR3, the full variable domain is GAGVSQSPRYKVAKRGQDVALRCDPISGHVSLFWYQQALGQGPEFLTYFQNEAQLDKSGLPSDRFFAERPEGSVSTLKIQRTQQEDSAVYLCASSLEPRGNEKLFFGSGTQLSVL.

The chain carries TRBV27 and TRBJ2-7, with 14 nucleotides matching TRBD2. After removal of 6 bases from V and 2 bases from J, the junction contained 6 bases not matched to a gene. The CDR3 totals 16 residues. CDR1 and CDR2 (germline): MNHEY, SMNVEV (reference sequence). CDR3 residues: CASSLTSGGAPYEQYF. The CDR3 DNA is TGTGCCAGCAGCCTGACTAGCGGGGGGGCCCCCTACGAGCAGTACTTC.

The chain links TRBV5-5 to TRBJ2-1, with D uncertain. Germline V gene lookup returns CDR1 SGHKS and CDR2 YYEKEE (reference sequence). This CDR3 spans 13 amino acids. The V end was cut by 1 base, the J end by 6 bases, with 8 bases between. The CDR3 DNA reads as TGTGCCAGCAGCTTGATGGCCACCAATGAGCAGTTCTTC. Translated: CASSLMATNEQFF.

The J gene is TRBJ1-2, the V gene TRBV5-1, with 11 bases aligning to TRBD1. Looked up from germline, CDR1 is SGHRS and CDR2 is YFSETQ. This CDR3 is 16 amino acids long. Trimming removed 4 bases from V and 7 bases from J; junction bases left unmatched: 12. The CDR3 DNA reads as TGCGCCAGCAGCCCGGTCGAGGGACAGGGGGGTTTTGGCTACACCTTC. Protein product: CASSPVEGQGGFGYTF.

This chain connects TRBV4-1 to TRBJ1-1; D is possibly TRBD1 (6 bases). This CDR3 comprises 15 residues. The germline V and J ends were trimmed by 2 bases and 1 base, with 11 bases remaining between them. Per the germline V gene, CDR1 is MGHRA and CDR2 is YSYEKL. CDR3 region: CASSQRMGQNTEAFF. CDR3 bases: TGCGCCAGCAGCCAACGAATGGGACAGAACACTGAAGCTTTCTTT.

Only a few counts were recorded for this clone. This chain connects TRBV4-2 to TRBJ1-2, with 7 bases that match TRBD1. The V and J ends lost 5 bases and 7 bases, in that order; junction bases with no gene match: 13. The CDR3 runs 15 residues. Germline V gene sequence: CDR1 LGHNA, CDR2 YNFKEQ. DNA for the CDR3: TGTGCCAGCAGCTCGATCGGGACAGAGGAGGGTGGCTACACCTTC. Amino acid sequence: CASSSIGTEEGGYTF.

The genes are TRBV7-2 and TRBJ1-2, with TRBD1 as a possible D gene (5 bases). In germline, CDR1 is SGHTA, CDR2 FQGNSA. Trimming took off 3 bases at V and 7 bases at J, with 18 bases between the two ends. The length of the CDR3 is 15 residues. The chain's CDR3 is CASSFLRGTRPGYTF. CDR3 in DNA: TGTGCCAGCAGCTTCCTCCGGGGGACGAGGCCTGGCTACACCTTC.

The chain combines TRBV19 with TRBJ1-5; 8 nucleotides match TRBD1. The CDR3 has 15 residues. V lost 5 bases to trimming and J lost 6 bases; unmatched junction nucleotides: 9. CDR1 is LNHDA and CDR2 is SQIVND in the germline V gene (reference sequence). CDR3 loop: CASSPPTGVGQPQHF. The CDR3 DNA reads TGTGCCAGTAGTCCGCCGACAGGGGTGGGTCAGCCCCAGCATTTT.

This clone was found once. V gene TRBV29-1 combines with J gene TRBJ2-1; D is undetermined. Germline assignment: CDR1 SQVTM and CDR2 ANQGSEA. V dropped 5 bases and J dropped 4 bases, with 12 bases sitting between them. The CDR3 spans 13 residues. CDR3 DNA: TGCAGCGTTCGCGGCGGCCTATACAATGAGCAGTTCTTC. It translates to CSVRGGLYNEQFF.

The chain carries TRBV4-3 and TRBJ1-6, with D possibly TRBD1 on 5 matching bases. Germline V gene data show CDR1 as LGHNA and CDR2 as YSLEER. The CDR3 is 16 amino acids. V dropped 1 base and J dropped 6 bases, with 13 bases sitting between them. As DNA, the CDR3 is TGCGCCAGCAGCCAAGGAGCAGGGTTGTCTAATTCACCCCTCCACTTT. Its protein product is CASSQGAGLSNSPLHF.

The V call is TRBV27, the J call TRBJ2-3; the D gene is possibly TRBD2 (6 bases). Germline assignment: CDR1 MNHEY and CDR2 SMNVEV (reference sequence). The CDR3 is made up of 14 amino acids. V was clipped by 6 bases and J by 5 bases, with 15 bases between them. The CDR3 DNA sequence: TGTGCCAGCAGCCCGACTAGTTCAGGAGATACGCAGTATTTT. It encodes CASSPTSSGDTQYF.

V usage is TRBV28 and J usage is TRBJ2-3; D possibly corresponds to TRBD2 (6 bases). V lost 1 base to trimming and J lost 6 bases, with 11 bases between them. The CDR3 runs 14 residues. Germline values: CDR1 MDHEN, CDR2 SYDVKM. The CDR3 nucleotides read TGTGCCAGCAGTTTATTACGGGAGATGGATACGCAGTATTTT. This sequence encodes CASSLLREMDTQYF.

This sequence joins TRBV7-6 and TRBJ1-4, with D uncertain. Trimming pared 4 bases from V and 0 bases from J, leaving 9 bases between. The CDR3 consists of 15 residues. The germline CDR1 and CDR2 sequences are SGHVS and FNYEAQ. The CDR3 region has the DNA TGTGCCAGCAGCTACGGCAGCGCAACTAATGAAAAACTGTTTTTT. It is translated as CASSYGSATNEKLFF.

The CDR3 spells CASRGRESNQPQHF. DNA of the CDR3: TGTGCCAGCAGGGGGCGGGAGAGCAATCAGCCCCAGCATTTT. This chain links TRBV6-5 with TRBJ1-5; maybe TRBD1 (5 bases). The germline V gene has CDR1 MNHEY and CDR2 SVGAGI. Trimming shortened V by 6 bases and J by 1 base, and 10 bases separated the two germline ends. The CDR3 consists of 14 residues.

The CDR3 coding sequence is TGTGCCAGCAGAGCAGGGCAGGGCTTAGCCTACAATGAGCAGTTCTTC. As protein: CASRAGQGLAYNEQFF. The chain employs TRBV27 and TRBJ2-1, with D possibly TRBD1 on 5 matching bases. With 6 bases removed from V and 2 bases from J, the gap between germline ends came to 17 bases. The CDR3 spans 16 residues. Germline lookup yields CDR1 MNHEY and CDR2 SMNVEV (reference sequence).

V gene TRBV27 combines with J gene TRBJ1-1; D remains unclear. Germline CDR1 is MNHEY and CDR2 is SMNVEV (reference sequence). Trimming pared 3 bases from V and 5 bases from J, leaving 10 bases between. This CDR3 is built from 13 residues. The CDR3 reads CASSFRRITEAFF. The CDR3 DNA follows: TGTGCCAGCAGTTTTAGGAGGATAACTGAAGCTTTCTTT.

The table lists this clone with a few counts. The V call is TRBV7-9, the J call TRBJ2-7; 7 bases match TRBD1. CDR1 and CDR2 from the germline V gene are SEHNR and FQNEAQ (reference sequence). The CDR3 is made up of 15 amino acids. The V gene end was trimmed by 0 bases and the J gene end by 5 bases; junction bases not matched to a gene: 7. This chain's CDR3 is CASSLAQGDKNEQYF. CDR3 nucleotide sequence: TGTGCCAGCAGCTTAGCCCAGGGGGACAAAAACGAGCAGTACTTC.

The rearrangement joins TRBV5-6 to TRBJ1-1; D might be TRBD1 (6 bases). Germline CDR1 is SGHDT and CDR2 is YYEEEE. V was pared by 5 bases and J by 0 bases, with 8 bases between. This CDR3 has 13 residues. CDR3 sequence (DNA): TGTGCCAGCAGGGGACAAATGAACACTGAAGCTTTCTTT. This encodes CASRGQMNTEAFF.

This clone was recorded only once. V gene TRBV5-1 combines with J gene TRBJ1-6, with D possibly being TRBD1 (6 bases). The CDR3 sequence is 14 residues long. The germline V and J ends were trimmed by 0 bases and 9 bases, with 10 bases remaining between them. Germline CDR1 and CDR2: SGHRS and YFSETQ. The CDR3 nucleotides read TGCGCCAGCAGCTTGGCTCAGGGGAGTTCACCCCTCCACTTT. Encoded protein: CASSLAQGSSPLHF.

CDR3 region: CASSLGTGGPIHEQFF. The CDR3 region has the DNA TGTGCCAGCAGCTTGGGGACGGGGGGCCCAATACATGAGCAGTTCTTC. The V and J genes are TRBV5-4 and TRBJ2-1; D may be TRBD2 (7 bases). Germline lookup yields CDR1 SGHNT and CDR2 YYREEE (reference sequence). V lost 0 bases, J lost 8 bases, and 18 bases lay in between. The CDR3 contains 16 residues. Using reference TRBV5-4 and TRBJ2-1 for the parts outside the CDR3, the full variable domain is ETGVTQSPTHLIKTRGQQVTLRCSSQSGHNTVSWYQQALGQGPQFIFQYYREEENGRGNFPPRFSGLQFPNYSSELNVNALELDDSALYLCASSLGTGGPIHEQFFGPGTRLTVL.

V is TRBV15 and J is TRBJ2-3; 15 bases fit TRBD2. V lost 2 bases, J lost 0 bases, and 6 bases stayed unmatched. The CDR3 is 19 residues long. The V gene's germline CDR1 is LNHNV and CDR2 YYDKDF (reference sequence). The CDR3 coding sequence is TGTGCCACCAGCAGACCCGGGACTAGCGGGGGGTTTAGCACAGATACGCAGTATTTT. Its protein is CATSRPGTSGGFSTDTQYF.

The CDR3 region has the DNA TGTGCCAGCTCACCTGGCTCGGGACAGGGACACGAGCAGTACTTC. Amino acid sequence: CASSPGSGQGHEQYF. The chain employs TRBV18 and TRBJ2-7, with 9 bases aligning to TRBD1. CDR3 length equals 15 residues. Looked up from germline, CDR1 is KGHSH and CDR2 is LQKENI. J was trimmed by 5 bases and V by 3 bases; bases with no gene match: 8.

The genes are TRBV6-6 and TRBJ1-5; no reliable D call. The V gene lost 5 bases and the J gene lost 5 bases, with 10 bases spanning the gap. This CDR3 is built from 13 residues. Germline loops: CDR1 MNHNY, CDR2 SVGAGI (reference sequence). The DNA of the CDR3 is TGTGCCAGCAGTCTATCCCGGGATCAGCCCCAGCATTTT. Its protein is CASSLSRDQPQHF.

The J gene is TRBJ1-2, the V gene TRBV6-5, with TRBD1 matching over 11 bases. Looked up from germline, CDR1 is MNHEY and CDR2 is SVGAGI. The CDR3 is 14 residues long. J was trimmed by 3 bases and V by 8 bases; bases with no gene match: 5. The chain's CDR3 is CASYRTGGDYGYTF. For the CDR3, the DNA is TGTGCCAGCTACCGGACAGGGGGCGACTATGGCTACACCTTC.

This sequence joins TRBV27 and TRBJ2-6; D is ambiguous. Germline V gene data show CDR1 as MNHEY and CDR2 as SMNVEV (reference sequence). The CDR3 extends over 15 amino acids. V shed 2 bases and J shed 0 bases, with 5 bases lying between them. CDR3 amino acids: CASSLRSSGANVLTF. CDR3 nucleotides: TGTGCCAGCAGTTTACGGAGCTCTGGGGCCAACGTCCTGACTTTC.

The chain uses TRBV27 and TRBJ2-5; D is undetermined. Between the trimmed V and J ends, which lost 3 bases and 0 bases, there was a span of 17 bases. From germline, CDR1 is MNHEY and CDR2 SMNVEV (reference sequence). The CDR3 loop spans 17 amino acids. CDR3: CASSFLPRRNYQETQYF. The CDR3 DNA sequence: TGTGCCAGCAGTTTCCTTCCACGGCGGAACTACCAAGAGACCCAGTACTTC.

V gene TRBV29-1 combines with J gene TRBJ2-2; weak D call: TRBD2 (6 bases). Per the germline V gene, CDR1 is SQVTM and CDR2 is ANQGSEA. CDR3 size: 13 residues. With 6 bases removed from V and 2 bases from J, the gap between germline ends came to 10 bases. The CDR3 sequence: CSVGLPNTGELFF. CDR3 sequence (DNA): TGCAGCGTGGGACTGCCTAACACCGGGGAGCTGTTTTTT.